The TCR beta chain described here comes from a study of T-cell memory formation after mild COVID-19. Trimming cost V 8 bases and J 2 bases; bases outside gene matches: 8. The germline CDR1 and CDR2 sequences are MNHNS and SASEGT. The CDR3 runs to 16 residues. TCRdb reanalysed the 5' RACE reads using MiXCR and keeps one entry per CDR3 protein. The sample records around 530,000 distinct CDR3 sequences, 20% to 25% being singletons. This clonotype has only a few counts. Antigen specificity is unknown. The study's findings and limits: Largely, contracting CD4+ clones fell within CM and EM, and contracting CD8+ clones within EMRA.

The sequence was obtained from an adult woman who had mild COVID-19 (a few samples of this study predate the infection). Cell type and time point are not known. This rearrangement joins TRBV6-1 to TRBJ2-3; 12 positions match TRBD2. Material for sequencing was PBMCs or a T cell subset sorted from them (not recorded which). The CDR3 sequence: CASVTPSGRATDTQYF. CDR3 nucleotide sequence: TGTGCCAGCGTTACTCCTAGCGGGAGGGCCACAGATACGCAGTATTTT.